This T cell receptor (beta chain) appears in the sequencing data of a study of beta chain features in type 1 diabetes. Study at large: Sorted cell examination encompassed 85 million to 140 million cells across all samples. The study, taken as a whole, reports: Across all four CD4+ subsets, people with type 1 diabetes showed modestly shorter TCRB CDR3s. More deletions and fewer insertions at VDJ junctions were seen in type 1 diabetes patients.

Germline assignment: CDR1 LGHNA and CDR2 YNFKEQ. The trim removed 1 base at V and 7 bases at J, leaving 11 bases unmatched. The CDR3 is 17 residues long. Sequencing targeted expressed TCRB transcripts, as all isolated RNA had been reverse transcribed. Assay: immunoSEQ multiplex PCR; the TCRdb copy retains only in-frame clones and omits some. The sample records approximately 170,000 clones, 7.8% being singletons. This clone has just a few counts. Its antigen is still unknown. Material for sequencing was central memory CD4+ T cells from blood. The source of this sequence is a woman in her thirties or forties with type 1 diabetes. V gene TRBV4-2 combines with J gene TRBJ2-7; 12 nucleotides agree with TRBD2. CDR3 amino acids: CASSQAKGLAGLEEQYF. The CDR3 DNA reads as TGTGCCAGCAGCCAAGCTAAGGGACTAGCGGGCCTAGAGGAGCAGTACTTC.